The 12 T cell receptor beta chains reported below all come from one sample, sequenced in a study of blood T cell repertoires in COVID-19. The table came from immunoSEQ multiplex PCR; TCRdb's copy has only in-frame clones and leaves some out. Of over 60,000 clones listed, 90% are singletons. Material: peripheral blood. The receptors were sampled from a man aged 45-65 years with acute or convalescent COVID-19.

This chain uses TRBV5-4 with TRBJ2-7; 8 bases fit TRBD1. Per germline, CDR1 SGHNT and CDR2 YYREEE (reference sequence). This CDR3 spans 13 amino acids. V trimming: 2 bases; J trimming: 6 bases; junction bases outside the gene matches: 4. In nucleotides, the CDR3 is TGTGCCAGCAGCTTCGGGACAGGCGGCGAGCAGTACTTC. It codes for CASSFGTGGEQYF.

This clone occurred a few times. V and J are TRBV7-8 and TRBJ1-1; D not certain. CDR1 is SGHVS and CDR2 is FQNEAQ in the germline V gene. The CDR3 is 13 residues long. Trimming shortened V by 5 bases and J by 7 bases, and 14 bases separated the two germline ends. CDR3 loop: CASSPLAEREAFF. In DNA form, the CDR3 reads TGTGCCAGCAGCCCATTAGCGGAGCGTGAAGCTTTCTTT.

This sequence joins TRBV21-1 and TRBJ1-5. TRBV21-1 is a known pseudogene. This CDR3 region has 16 residues. The CDR3 bases are TGTGCCAGCAGCATCCCCCCTCGGGAGGGAGGGCAGCCCCAGCATTTT. It encodes CASSIPPREGGQPQHF.

CDR3 sequence: CASQQGWGTEAFF. CDR3 in DNA: TGTGCCAGTCAACAGGGGTGGGGCACTGAAGCTTTCTTT. J is TRBJ1-1 and V is TRBV7-8; 7 nucleotides align to TRBD1. Germline CDR1 SGHVS, CDR2 FQNEAQ. Trimming at V came to 9 bases and at J to 4 bases, leaving 8 bases not matched to a gene. The CDR3 length is 13 residues.

The V call is TRBV3-1 (or the pseudogene TRBV3-2), the J call TRBJ2-5; D uncertain. The CDR3 consists of 14 residues. V was cut by 4 bases and J by 5 bases, with 14 bases left in between. Germline CDR1 is LGHDT and CDR2 is YNNKEL (reference sequence). The CDR3 coding sequence is TGTGCCAGCAGCCCCTCGGGTCCCGGGGAGACCCAGTACTTC. This gives the protein CASSPSGPGETQYF.

This clone was detected only once. The gene calls are TRBV30 and TRBJ1-5, with 8 bases identical to TRBD1. Germline V gives CDR1 GTSNPN, CDR2 SVGIG (reference sequence). The CDR3 runs 17 residues. After removal of 2 bases from V and 0 bases from J, the junction contained 9 bases not matched to a gene. The CDR3 coding sequence is TGTGCCTGGAGTCGGGACAGGACGGGGGTTAGCAATCAGCCCCAGCATTTT. Encoded protein: CAWSRDRTGVSNQPQHF.

The chain is built from TRBV27 and TRBJ2-5; 10 bases fit TRBD2. The germline gives CDR1 MNHEY, CDR2 SMNVEV (reference sequence). J lost 4 bases, V lost 0 bases, and 5 bases had no gene match. There are 16 residues in the CDR3. CDR3 nucleotide sequence: TGTGCCAGCAGTTTATCTATTACTAGCGGGGTAGAGACCCAGTACTTC. It is translated as CASSLSITSGVETQYF.

The chain links TRBV19 to TRBJ1-6; 8 nucleotides line up with TRBD1. Trimming removed 3 bases from V and 8 bases from J; junction bases left unmatched: 3. There are 14 residues in the CDR3. CDR1 is LNHDA, CDR2 SQIVND, per germline (reference sequence). CDR3 protein: CASSIGQGDSPLHF. CDR3 DNA sequence: TGTGCCAGTAGTATCGGACAGGGTGATTCACCCCTCCACTTT.

The rearrangement joins TRBV21-1 to TRBJ2-2; no DNA check was done on the table's D call, TRBD2. TRBV21-1 is a pseudogene locus. The CDR3 contains 17 residues. CDR3 sequence (DNA): TGTGCCAGCAGCAAGAGGGTCATGCAACCCAACACCGGGGAGCTGTTTTTT. Its translation is CASSKRVMQPNTGELFF.

The chain employs TRBV15 and TRBJ1-1, with a weak D call TRBD1 (5 bases). Germline CDR1 is LNHNV and CDR2 is YYDKDF (reference sequence). The CDR3 has 15 amino acids. V was shortened by 0 bases and J by 6 bases, with 14 bases between the two germline ends. The CDR3 loop is CATSRDLGRGSEAFF. In DNA form, the CDR3 reads TGTGCCACCAGCAGAGATCTGGGCCGGGGGTCTGAAGCTTTCTTT.

J is TRBJ2-7 and V is TRBV6-7; tentatively, D is TRBD1 (6 bases). TRBV6-7 is an ORF, with its function uncertain. The V end lost 5 bases, the J end lost 0 bases, and 26 bases lay between the germline ends. This CDR3 is 19 amino acids long. CDR3 amino acids: CASSHLIGPDRRSSYEQYF. CDR3 in DNA: TGTGCCAGCAGTCATCTAATTGGTCCGGACAGAAGGAGCTCCTACGAGCAGTACTTC.

The J gene is TRBJ1-2, the V gene TRBV6-5; no clear D gene. The CDR3 spans 16 residues. Germline CDR1 is MNHEY and CDR2 is SVGAGI. The germline V and J ends were trimmed by 2 bases and 6 bases, with 19 bases remaining between them. The CDR3 reads CASSYGGGRVSHGYTF. CDR3 coding DNA: TGTGCCAGCAGTTACGGCGGCGGGAGAGTAAGTCATGGCTACACCTTC.